This T cell receptor (beta chain) was identified during a study of T cell repertoires in cytomegalovirus infection. Study background: Matching HLA type, along with CMV infection, was indicated by public TCR beta signatures. Study findings and constraints: Dominant in the ex vivo response were TCR beta clonotypes restricted by HLA-C and specific for CMV. Using cumulative public TCR beta family frequency, the authors identified those who carried CMV together with the relevant HLA.

The CDR3 runs to 18 residues. Germline CDR1 is LGHDT and CDR2 is YNNKEL (reference sequence). V dropped 6 bases and J dropped 2; count of bases not matched to a gene: 14. As for this clonotype: No antigen is known for it.

MiXCR was run by TCRdb on the reads, yielding one entry per CDR3 protein. The data show 500,000 to 600,000 distinct CDR3 sequences, with 15% to 20% seen just once and more than 20% held by the top ten. The TCR was taken from a human donor in good health (CMV status not recorded). Some clones in this sample may be carry-over from other donors' samples. The sample comprised CD8+ T cells from PBMCs. This chain joins TRBV3-1 and TRBJ2-1, with TRBD2 identical over 9 bases. CDR3 sequence: CASSIPGLASNTYNEQFF. The CDR3 DNA sequence: TGTGCCAGCAGTATTCCGGGACTAGCTTCGAATACCTACAATGAGCAGTTCTTC.